These 5 T cell receptor beta chains share one sample of origin, sequenced in a study of identical twins' blood T cells. TCRdb recomputed calls from the 5' RACE reads with MiXCR, one row per CDR3 protein. The sample records about 370,000 distinct CDR3 sequences, over 25% being singletons. The sequenced sample was PBMCs. The receptors shown here come from a woman aged 18 to 55 in good health.

The J gene is TRBJ1-2, the V gene TRBV9; 9 positions agree with TRBD1. Germline trimming cut 4 bases from V and 5 bases from J; bases unmatched to any gene: 6. The germline V gene encodes CDR1 SGDLS and CDR2 YYNGEE. The length of the CDR3 is 14 residues. The CDR3 region has the DNA TGTGCCAGCAGCCCGGACAGGGGATGGTATGGCTACACCTTC. Its translation: CASSPDRGWYGYTF.

The chain is built from TRBV30 and TRBJ1-5, with a tentative D call TRBD1 (5 bases). Germline CDR1 reads GTSNPN; CDR2 reads SVGIG (reference sequence). V gave up 1 base and J gave up 5 bases, with 9 bases separating them. CDR3 size: 13 residues. The CDR3: CAWSEQGYQPQHF. The CDR3 coding sequence is TGTGCCTGGAGTGAGCAGGGTTATCAGCCCCAGCATTTT.

This chain connects TRBV29-1 to TRBJ2-2; unclear D gene. This CDR3 has 13 residues. Germline V gives CDR1 SQVTM, CDR2 ANQGSEA. V was shortened by 7 bases and J by 5 bases, with 14 bases between the two germline ends. The CDR3 region has the DNA TGCAGCGCTGAGGTGGAATTTACCGGGGAGCTGTTTTTT. Encoded protein: CSAEVEFTGELFF.

This clonotype has a handful of counts. The chain combines TRBV7-2 with TRBJ1-5; D remains ambiguous. The germline V and J ends were trimmed by 5 bases and 4 bases, with 15 bases remaining between them. CDR1 SGHTA and CDR2 FQGNSA come from the germline V gene. The CDR3 is 15 residues long. CDR3 amino acids: CASSPFEFINQPQHF. The CDR3 region has the DNA TGTGCCAGCAGCCCCTTCGAATTTATAAATCAGCCCCAGCATTTT.

This clonotype has more than one count but fewer than ten. The chain links TRBV20-1 to TRBJ1-5; D is unresolved. In germline, CDR1 is DFQATT, CDR2 SNEGSKA (reference sequence). Trimming took off 2 bases at V and 6 bases at J, with 14 bases between the two ends. The CDR3 runs 14 residues. CDR3 loop: CSARPSSGPQPQHF. CDR3 coding DNA: TGCAGTGCTAGACCCTCTTCCGGGCCTCAGCCCCAGCATTTT.